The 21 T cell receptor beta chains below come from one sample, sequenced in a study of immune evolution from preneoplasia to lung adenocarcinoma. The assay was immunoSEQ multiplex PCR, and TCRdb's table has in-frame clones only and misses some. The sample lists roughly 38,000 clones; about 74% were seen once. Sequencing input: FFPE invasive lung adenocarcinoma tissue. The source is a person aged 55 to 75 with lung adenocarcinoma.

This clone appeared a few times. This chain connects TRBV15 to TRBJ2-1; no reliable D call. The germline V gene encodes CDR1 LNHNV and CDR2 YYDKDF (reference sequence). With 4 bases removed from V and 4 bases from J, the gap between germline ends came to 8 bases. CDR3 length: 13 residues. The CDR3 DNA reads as TGTGCCACCAGCACGTCCACGTACAATGAGCAGTTCTTC. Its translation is CATSTSTYNEQFF.

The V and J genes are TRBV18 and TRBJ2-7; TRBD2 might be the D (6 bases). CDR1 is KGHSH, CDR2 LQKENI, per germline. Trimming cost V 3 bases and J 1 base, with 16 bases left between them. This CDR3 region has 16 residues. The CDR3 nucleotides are TGTGCCAGCTCACCTTCGGGAGCGGGCGCTTCCTACGAGCAGTACTTC. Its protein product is CASSPSGAGASYEQYF.

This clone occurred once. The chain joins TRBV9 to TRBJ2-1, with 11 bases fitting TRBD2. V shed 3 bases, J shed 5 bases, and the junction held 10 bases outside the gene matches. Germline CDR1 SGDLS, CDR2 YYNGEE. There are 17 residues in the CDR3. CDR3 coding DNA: TGTGCCAGCAGCGCTGACCGAGGGACTAGCGGCGACAATGAGCAGTTCTTC. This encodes CASSADRGTSGDNEQFF.

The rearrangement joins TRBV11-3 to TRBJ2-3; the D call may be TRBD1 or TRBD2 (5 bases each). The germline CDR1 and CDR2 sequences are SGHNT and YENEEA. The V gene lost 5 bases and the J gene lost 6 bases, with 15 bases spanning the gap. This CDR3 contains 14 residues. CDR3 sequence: CASSRQSPGDTQYF. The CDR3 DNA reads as TGTGCCAGCAGCCGACAGTCCCCGGGGGATACGCAGTATTTT.

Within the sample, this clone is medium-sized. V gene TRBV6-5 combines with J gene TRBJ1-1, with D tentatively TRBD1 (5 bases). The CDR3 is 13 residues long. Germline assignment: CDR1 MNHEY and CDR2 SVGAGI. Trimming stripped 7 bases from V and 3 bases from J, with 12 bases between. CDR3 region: CASKRMGDTEAFF. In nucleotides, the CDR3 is TGTGCCAGCAAGAGGATGGGGGACACTGAAGCTTTCTTT.

The CDR3 spells CASSSTGAGSGNTIYF. CDR3 coding DNA: TGTGCCAGCAGCTCGACAGGGGCCGGATCTGGAAACACCATATATTTT. The J gene is TRBJ1-3, the V gene TRBV7-9; 8 positions agree with TRBD1. Germline-derived CDR1 and CDR2 are SEHNR and FQNEAQ (reference sequence). This CDR3 spans 16 amino acids. V was clipped by 4 bases and J by 1 base; unmatched bases: 6. Combining the CDR3 with reference TRBV7-9 and TRBJ1-3 gives the whole variable domain DTGVSQNPRHKITKRGQNVTFRCDPISEHNRLYWYRQTLGQGPEFLTYFQNEAQLEKSRLLSDRFSAERPKGSFSTLEIQRTEQGDSAMYLCASSSTGAGSGNTIYFGEGSWLTVV.

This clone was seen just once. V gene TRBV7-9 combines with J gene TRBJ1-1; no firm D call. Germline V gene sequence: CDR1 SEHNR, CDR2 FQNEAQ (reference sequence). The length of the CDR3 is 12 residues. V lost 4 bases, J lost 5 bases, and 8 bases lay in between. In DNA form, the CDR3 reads TGTGCCAGCAGCTACGGGAGGACTGAAGCTTTCTTT. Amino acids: CASSYGRTEAFF.

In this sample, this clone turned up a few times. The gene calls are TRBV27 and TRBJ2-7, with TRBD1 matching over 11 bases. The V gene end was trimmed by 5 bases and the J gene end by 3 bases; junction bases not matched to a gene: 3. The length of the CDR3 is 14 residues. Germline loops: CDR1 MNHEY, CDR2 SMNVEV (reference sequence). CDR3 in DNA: TGTGCCAGCAGTCGGACAGGGGGCTTCTACGAGCAGTACTTC. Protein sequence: CASSRTGGFYEQYF.

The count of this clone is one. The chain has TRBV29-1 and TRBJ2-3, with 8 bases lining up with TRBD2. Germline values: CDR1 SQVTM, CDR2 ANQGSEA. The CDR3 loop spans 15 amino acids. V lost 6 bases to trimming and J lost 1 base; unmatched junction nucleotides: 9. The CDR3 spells CSVAPLAGRTDTQYF. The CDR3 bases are TGCAGCGTAGCACCCTTAGCGGGACGCACAGATACGCAGTATTTT.

CDR3 in amino acids: CAISEDLSGNTIYF. The CDR3 DNA sequence: TGTGCCATCAGTGAGGATCTCTCTGGAAACACCATATATTTT. The V call is TRBV10-3, the J call TRBJ1-3; no reliable D call. The V gene's germline CDR1 is ENHRY and CDR2 SYGVKD. Trimming left V 2 bases short and J 0 bases short, with 5 bases between. This CDR3 has 14 amino acids.

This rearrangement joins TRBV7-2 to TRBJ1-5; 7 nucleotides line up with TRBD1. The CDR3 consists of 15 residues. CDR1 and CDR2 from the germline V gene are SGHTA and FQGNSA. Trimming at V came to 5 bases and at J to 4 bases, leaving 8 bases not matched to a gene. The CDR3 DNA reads TGTGCCAGCAGCCGTTTCAGGGGGACAAATCAGCCCCAGCATTTT. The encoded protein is CASSRFRGTNQPQHF.

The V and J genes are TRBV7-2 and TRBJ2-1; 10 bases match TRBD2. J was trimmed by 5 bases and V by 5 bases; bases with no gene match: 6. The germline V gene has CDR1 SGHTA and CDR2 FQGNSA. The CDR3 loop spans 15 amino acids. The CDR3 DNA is TGTGCCAGCAGCCCCCGGCTAGCGGGAGACAATGAGCAGTTCTTC. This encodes CASSPRLAGDNEQFF.

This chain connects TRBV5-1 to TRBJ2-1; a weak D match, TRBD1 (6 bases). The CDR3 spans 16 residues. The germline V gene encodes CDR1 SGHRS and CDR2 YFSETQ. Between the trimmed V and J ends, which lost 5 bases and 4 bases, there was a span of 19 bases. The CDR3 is CASRQQGHGSYNEQFF. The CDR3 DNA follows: TGCGCCAGCAGGCAACAGGGACACGGGTCTTACAATGAGCAGTTCTTC.

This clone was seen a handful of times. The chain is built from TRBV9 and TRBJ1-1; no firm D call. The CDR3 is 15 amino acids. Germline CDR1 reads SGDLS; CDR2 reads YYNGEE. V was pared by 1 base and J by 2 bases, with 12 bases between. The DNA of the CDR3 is TGTGCCAGCAGCGTATTCTCGGAGTCCAACACTGAAGCTTTCTTT. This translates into CASSVFSESNTEAFF.

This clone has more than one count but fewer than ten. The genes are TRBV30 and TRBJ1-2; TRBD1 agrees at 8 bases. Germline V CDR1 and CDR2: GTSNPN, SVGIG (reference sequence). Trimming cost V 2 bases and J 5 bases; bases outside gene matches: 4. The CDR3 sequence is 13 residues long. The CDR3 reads CAWSHDRGYGYTF. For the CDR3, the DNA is TGTGCCTGGAGTCACGACAGGGGATATGGCTACACCTTC.

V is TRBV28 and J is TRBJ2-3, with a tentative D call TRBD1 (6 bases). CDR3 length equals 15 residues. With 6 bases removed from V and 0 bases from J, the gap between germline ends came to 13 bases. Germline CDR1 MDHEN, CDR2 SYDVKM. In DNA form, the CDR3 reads TGTGCCAGCAGGGGGGCAGCTGAAAGCACAGATACGCAGTATTTT. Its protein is CASRGAAESTDTQYF.

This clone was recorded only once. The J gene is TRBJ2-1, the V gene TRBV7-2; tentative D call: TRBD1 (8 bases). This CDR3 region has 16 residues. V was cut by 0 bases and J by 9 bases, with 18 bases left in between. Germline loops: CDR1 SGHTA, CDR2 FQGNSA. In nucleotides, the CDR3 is TGTGCCAGCAGCTTAGCGGTACAGGGGGGGATATTTGAGCAGTTCTTC. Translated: CASSLAVQGGIFEQFF.

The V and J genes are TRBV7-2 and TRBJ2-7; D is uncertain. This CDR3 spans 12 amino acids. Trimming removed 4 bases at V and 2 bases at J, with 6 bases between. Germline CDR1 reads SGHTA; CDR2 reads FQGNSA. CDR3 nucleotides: TGTGCCAGCAGCTCCGACACCTACGAGCAGTACTTC. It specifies CASSSDTYEQYF.

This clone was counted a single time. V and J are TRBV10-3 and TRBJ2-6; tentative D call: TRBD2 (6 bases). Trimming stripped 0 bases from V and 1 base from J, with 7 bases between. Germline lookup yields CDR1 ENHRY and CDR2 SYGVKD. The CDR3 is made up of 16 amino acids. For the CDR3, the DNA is TGTGCCATCAGTGAGTCGGAGGGTTCTGGGGCCAACGTCCTGACTTTC. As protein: CAISESEGSGANVLTF.

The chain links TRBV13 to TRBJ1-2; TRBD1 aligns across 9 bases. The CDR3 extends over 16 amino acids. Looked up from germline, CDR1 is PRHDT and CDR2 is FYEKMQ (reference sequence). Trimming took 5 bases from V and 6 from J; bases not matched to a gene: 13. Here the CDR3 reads CASSPVGQGTLDGYTF. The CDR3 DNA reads TGTGCCAGCAGCCCCGTGGGACAGGGAACACTTGATGGCTACACCTTC.

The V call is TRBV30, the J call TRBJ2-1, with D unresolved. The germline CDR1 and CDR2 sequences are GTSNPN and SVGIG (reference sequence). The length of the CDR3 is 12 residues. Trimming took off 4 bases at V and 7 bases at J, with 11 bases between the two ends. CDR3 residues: CAWNSLRNEQFF. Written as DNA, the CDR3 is TGTGCCTGGAATTCTTTGCGTAATGAGCAGTTCTTC. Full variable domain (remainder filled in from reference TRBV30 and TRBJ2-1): SQTIHQWPATLVQPVGSPLSLECTVEGTSNPNLYWYRQAAGRGLQLLFYSVGIGQISSEVPQNLSASRPQDRQFILSSKKLLLSDSGFYLCAWNSLRNEQFFGPGTRLTVL.